A selection of T cell receptor beta chains follows, all from one sample in a study of T-cell memory formation after mild COVID-19. TCRdb reanalysed the 5' RACE reads using MiXCR and keeps one entry per CDR3 protein. The table records about 320,000 distinct CDR3 sequences, approximately 15% of them present only once. Sequenced material: PBMCs or a T cell subset sorted from them (not recorded which). The receptors were sampled from a man younger than 35 who had mild COVID-19 (a few samples of this study predate the infection). Cell type and time point are not known. CDR3s include the opening cysteine and the closing phenylalanine or tryptophan. Fields, in order: J gene, D gene, clone size, V gene, CDR3 protein, CDR3 DNA. A D gene is named only where the DNA matches it firmly. Clone size, where shown, is once, few, many, or a class for clones that have expanded.

J gene: TRBJ1-6; D gene: .; clone size: many; V gene: TRBV4-1; CDR3 protein: CASGLGSSYNSPLHF; CDR3 DNA: TGCGCCAGCGGTCTGGGGAGCTCCTATAATTCACCCCTCCACTTT
J gene: TRBJ1-2; D gene: .; clone size: .; V gene: TRBV12-3/TRBV12-4; CDR3 protein: CASTPDGSYGYTF; CDR3 DNA: TGTGCCAGCACCCCAGACGGGAGCTATGGCTACACCTTC
J gene: TRBJ2-3; D gene: .; clone size: once; V gene: TRBV30; CDR3 protein: CAWSPGPDTQYF; CDR3 DNA: TGTGCCTGGAGTCCGGGACCAGATACGCAGTATTTT
J gene: TRBJ1-1; D gene: .; clone size: .; V gene: TRBV30; CDR3 protein: CAQGGGNTEAFF; CDR3 DNA: TGTGCCCAAGGGGGAGGGAACACTGAAGCTTTCTTT
J gene: TRBJ2-7; D gene: .; clone size: .; V gene: TRBV5-6; CDR3 protein: CASSLEQILYEQYF; CDR3 DNA: TGTGCCAGCAGCTTGGAACAGATACTCTACGAGCAGTACTTC
J gene: TRBJ2-2; D gene: .; clone size: .; V gene: TRBV24-1; CDR3 protein: CATSGPAGELFF; CDR3 DNA: TGTGCCACCAGTGGCCCGGCCGGGGAGCTGTTTTTT
J gene: TRBJ2-7; D gene: .; clone size: .; V gene: TRBV25-1; CDR3 protein: CASSEWGDEQYF; CDR3 DNA: TGTGCCAGCAGTGAATGGGGAGACGAGCAGTACTTC
J gene: TRBJ2-1; D gene: TRBD2; clone size: .; V gene: TRBV4-2; CDR3 protein: CASSQALAGARGQFF; CDR3 DNA: TGTGCCAGCAGCCAAGCGCTAGCGGGGGCCCGGGGTCAGTTCTTC
J gene: TRBJ1-4; D gene: TRBD1; clone size: .; V gene: TRBV4-1; CDR3 protein: CASSPEQGNEKLFF; CDR3 DNA: TGCGCCAGCAGCCCGGAACAGGGGAATGAAAAACTGTTTTTT
J gene: TRBJ2-1; D gene: TRBD2; clone size: few; V gene: TRBV7-9; CDR3 protein: CASSLGSGSNEQFF; CDR3 DNA: TGTGCCAGCAGCTTAGGTAGCGGGAGCAATGAGCAGTTCTTC
J gene: TRBJ2-2; D gene: .; clone size: .; V gene: TRBV5-1; CDR3 protein: CASSLGDSPGELFF; CDR3 DNA: TGCGCCAGCAGCTTGGGGGACTCCCCCGGGGAGCTGTTTTTT
J gene: TRBJ1-1; D gene: TRBD1; clone size: few; V gene: TRBV11-2; CDR3 protein: CASSMDRATEAFF; CDR3 DNA: TGTGCCAGCAGCATGGACAGGGCCACTGAAGCTTTCTTT
J gene: TRBJ1-2; D gene: TRBD1; clone size: few; V gene: TRBV20-1; CDR3 protein: CSALSVGRGPKDYGYTF; CDR3 DNA: TGCAGTGCTCTCTCCGTGGGCAGGGGGCCAAAAGACTATGGCTACACCTTC
J gene: TRBJ2-5; D gene: .; clone size: few; V gene: TRBV14; CDR3 protein: CASTIRDQETQYF; CDR3 DNA: TGTGCCAGCACTATAAGGGACCAAGAGACCCAGTACTTC
J gene: TRBJ1-1; D gene: .; clone size: .; V gene: TRBV15; CDR3 protein: CATSRNTNRPPEAFF; CDR3 DNA: TGTGCCACCAGCAGAAACACAAACAGGCCACCTGAAGCTTTCTTT
J gene: TRBJ1-1; D gene: .; clone size: few; V gene: TRBV14; CDR3 protein: CASSPWLAWTEAFF; CDR3 DNA: TGTGCCAGCAGCCCCTGGTTAGCGTGGACTGAAGCTTTCTTT